This T cell receptor (beta chain) was documented in a study of blood T cell repertoires in COVID-19. At the level of the study: T cells, B-cell-depleted T cells, or PBMCs supplied cDNA or gDNA.

Data came from immunoSEQ multiplex PCR; TCRdb stores just in-frame clones and leaves some out. The sample lists about 130,000 clones, 86% seen once, with about an eighth in the top ten. Seattle enrolled patients during active infection and tracked them longitudinally. The CDR3 contains 17 residues. Trimming took 2 bases from V and 0 from J, leaving 15 bases between them. Germline CDR1 reads MNHNS; CDR2 reads SASEGT. The sequencing sample was made of peripheral blood. The clonotype comes from a woman aged 70-85 years with COVID-19, enrolled during active disease. V gene TRBV6-1 combines with J gene TRBJ2-3, with D possibly being TRBD2 (6 bases). CDR3 sequence reads: CASSERMGGVSTDTQYF. The DNA for the CDR3 is TGTGCCAGCAGTGAAAGGATGGGGGGTGTTAGCACAGATACGCAGTATTTT.